This TCR beta chain is from a study of T and B cells in COVID-19 patients. On the study more broadly: Peripheral blood came from COVID-19 patients with active infection or after recovery. Of 20 active-infection patients, about a dozen were critically ill with mechanical ventilation or extracorporeal membrane oxygenation. In the active-infection cohort, about 90% of the roughly 20 patients had comorbidities linked to unfavorable COVID-19 outcome.

Germline lookup yields CDR1 SGHDT and CDR2 YYEEEE. The junction had 2 bases not matched to a gene; V was cut back by 4 bases and J by 0 bases. The CDR3 is made up of 16 amino acids. This clonotype showed up just a few times. TRB was amplified from approximately 250-500 ng of blood genomic DNA. BIOMED2 TRB-A/B primer pools were used in multiplex TRB PCR. Each CDR3 protein is one row after TCRdb ran MiXCR on the multiplex PCR reads. This sample has 22,000 or so distinct CDR3 sequences, with under 30% found just once. The chain joins TRBV5-6 to TRBJ1-6; the match to TRBD1 covers 9 bases. The TCR originated in a human donor who had recovered from COVID-19. The sample comprised blood. Here the CDR3 DNA reads TGTGCCAGCAGCGGGACAGGGAGCTCCTATAATTCACCCCTCCACTTT. Amino acids: CASSGTGSSYNSPLHF.